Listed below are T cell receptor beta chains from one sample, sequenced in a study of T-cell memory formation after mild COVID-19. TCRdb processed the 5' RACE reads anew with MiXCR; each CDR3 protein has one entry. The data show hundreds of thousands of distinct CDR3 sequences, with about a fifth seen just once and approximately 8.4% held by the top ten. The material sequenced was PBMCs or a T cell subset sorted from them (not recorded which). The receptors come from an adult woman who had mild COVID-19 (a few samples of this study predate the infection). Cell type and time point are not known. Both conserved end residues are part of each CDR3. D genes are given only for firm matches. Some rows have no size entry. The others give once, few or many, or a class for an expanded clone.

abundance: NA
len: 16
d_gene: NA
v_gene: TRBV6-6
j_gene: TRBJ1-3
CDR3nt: TGTGCCAGCAGTTCCTCGCTGGGAGCCTCTGGAAACACCATATATTTT
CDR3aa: CASSSSLGASGNTIYF

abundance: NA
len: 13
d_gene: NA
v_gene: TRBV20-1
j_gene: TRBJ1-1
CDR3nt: TGCAGTGCTAGCCGGGAATTGAACACTGAAGCTTTCTTT
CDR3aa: CSASRELNTEAFF

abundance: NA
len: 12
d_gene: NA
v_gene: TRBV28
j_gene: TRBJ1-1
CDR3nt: TGTGCCAGCAGTTCGGGACCGAGTGAAGCTTTCTTT
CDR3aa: CASSSGPSEAFF

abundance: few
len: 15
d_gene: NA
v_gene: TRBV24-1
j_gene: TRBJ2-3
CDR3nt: TGTGCCACCAGTTCCCGAGGGACCCCAGCAGATACGCAGTATTTT
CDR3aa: CATSSRGTPADTQYF

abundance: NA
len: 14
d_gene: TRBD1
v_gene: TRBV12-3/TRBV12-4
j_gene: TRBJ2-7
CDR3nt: TGTGCCAGCAGTGAAGGGACAGGGCCCTACGAGCAGTACTTC
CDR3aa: CASSEGTGPYEQYF

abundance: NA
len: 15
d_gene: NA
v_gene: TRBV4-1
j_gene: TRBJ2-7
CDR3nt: TGCGCCAGCAGCCAAGATAGACAGGAGTCCTACGAGCAGTACTTC
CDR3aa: CASSQDRQESYEQYF

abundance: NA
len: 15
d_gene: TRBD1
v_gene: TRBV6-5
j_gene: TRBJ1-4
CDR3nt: TGTGCCAGCAGCCGCCACAGGGGGCTATATGAAAAACTGTTTTTT
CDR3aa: CASSRHRGLYEKLFF

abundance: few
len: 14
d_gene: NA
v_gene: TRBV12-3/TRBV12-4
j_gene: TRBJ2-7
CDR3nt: TGTGCCAGCAGTTTAAACCCGGGAACCTACGAGCAGTACTTC
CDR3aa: CASSLNPGTYEQYF

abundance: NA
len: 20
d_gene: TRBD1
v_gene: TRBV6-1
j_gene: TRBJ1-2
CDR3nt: TGTGCCAGCAGTGAAGCGGTAGAGGGGGCAGGGGGCATCTTTAACTATGGCTACACCTTC
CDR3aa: CASSEAVEGAGGIFNYGYTF

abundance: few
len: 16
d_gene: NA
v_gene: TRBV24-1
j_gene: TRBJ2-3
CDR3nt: TGTGCCACCATTCGTAGTCCCGTCTCTAGCACAGATACGCAGTATTTT
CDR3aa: CATIRSPVSSTDTQYF

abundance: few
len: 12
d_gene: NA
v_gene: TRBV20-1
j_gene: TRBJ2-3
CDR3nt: TGCAGTGCTAGGGACGGCGCTGATACGCAGTATTTT
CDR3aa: CSARDGADTQYF